The rows below give T cell receptor beta chains drawn from one sample of a study of T cell responses to AZD1222 COVID-19 vaccine. Generated by immunoSEQ multiplex PCR, the TCRdb table keeps only in-frame clones and is missing some. The sample shows about 200,000 clones, roughly 88% of them seen only once. The sequences come from peripheral blood, collected on day 0 of AZD1222 vaccination. The receptors here all came from an adult in good health. CDR3s include the opening cysteine and the closing phenylalanine or tryptophan. The D gene is left open where the match is weak. Clone size is stated in some rows and not others, as once, few, many or a class when expanded.

-	TRBV24-1	once	TRBJ2-3	TGTGCCACCAGTGATTTTACCGGGGGCGCAGATACGCAGTATTTT	CATSDFTGGADTQYF
-	TRBV7-2	-	TRBJ1-2	TGTGCCAGCAGCTTAGCTTACGAGGGAAGGAGCTACACCTTC	CASSLAYEGRSYTF
TRBD2	TRBV28	-	TRBJ2-7	TGTGCCAGCAGTCCCATATTATTGTCGCGGGGGGGCGGCGAGCAGTACTTC	CASSPILLSRGGGEQYF
-	TRBV20-1	-	TRBJ2-7	TGCAGTGCCACCGACCCCTACGAGCAGTACTTC	CSATDPYEQYF
-	TRBV30	-	TRBJ1-2	TGTGCCTGGAGTGCCAGACGGGCTAACTATGGCTACACCTTC	CAWSARRANYGYTF
-	TRBV4-1	few	TRBJ2-7	TGCGCCAGCAGCCAAGGTTTGACAGTGGCCTACGAGCAGTACTTC	CASSQGLTVAYEQYF
-	TRBV24-1	-	TRBJ2-5	TGTGCCACCAGTGACCCCGACGGAGTGCAAGAGACCCAGTACTTC	CATSDPDGVQETQYF
-	TRBV20-1	-	TRBJ1-6	TGCAGTGCTAGTCAGGGACTCTCCTATAATTCACCCCTCCACTTT	CSASQGLSYNSPLHF
-	TRBV3-1/TRBV3-2	-	TRBJ2-7	TGTGCCAGCAGCCAAGTTGGGCGCGGAGGGTACGAGCAGTACTTC	CASSQVGRGGYEQYF
TRBD1	TRBV29-1	-	TRBJ2-7	TGCAGCGTACATGGACAGGGGCAGCAGTACTTC	CSVHGQGQQYF
-	TRBV6-5	-	TRBJ1-2	TGTGCCAGCAGTCCGACAGACAGGGGCTACACCTTC	CASSPTDRGYTF
-	TRBV7-2	-	TRBJ2-7	TGTGCCAGCAGCTTAGCGCCCGGAACAGGCGCCTACGAGCAGTACTTC	CASSLAPGTGAYEQYF
-	TRBV6-5	few	TRBJ1-6	TGTGCCAGCAGTTACGACAGGATAGGGAATTCACCCCTCCACTTT	CASSYDRIGNSPLHF
-	TRBV5-1	-	TRBJ2-2	TGCGCCAGCAGCTGGCCGACTACCGGATCGAACACCGGGGAGCTGTTTTTT	CASSWPTTGSNTGELFF
TRBD2	TRBV30	-	TRBJ2-7	TGTGCCTGGTCGCCGGGGAGGGCCTATGAGCAGTACTTC	CAWSPGRAYEQYF
-	TRBV5-1	-	TRBJ1-6	TGCGCCAGCAGCCGCCAGGGGACGGGGGATTCACCCCTCCACTTT	CASSRQGTGDSPLHF
-	TRBV27	-	TRBJ1-2	TGTGCCAGCAGTTTATCGGGTTCCTATGGCTACACCTTC	CASSLSGSYGYTF
-	TRBV24-1	-	TRBJ1-3	TGTGCCACCAGTGATTCACTCGGAAACACCATATATTTT	CATSDSLGNTIYF
-	TRBV19	once	TRBJ1-3	TGTGCCAGTAGCGTTACGACAGCTGGAAACACCATATATTTT	CASSVTTAGNTIYF
TRBD2	TRBV7-8	-	TRBJ2-1	TGTGCCAGCAGCTTTCGGCTAGCGGACAACAATGAGCAGTTCTTC	CASSFRLADNNEQFF
-	TRBV10-1	-	TRBJ2-7	TGCGCCAGCAGCCAAGGGACCGCGCGGACCTACGAGCAGTACTTC	CASSQGTARTYEQYF
TRBD1	TRBV6-5	-	TRBJ1-2	TGTGCCAGCTTTCGACAGGGCCACTATGGCTACACCTTC	CASFRQGHYGYTF
TRBD1	TRBV9	-	TRBJ1-3	TGTGCCAGCAGCGTGGGTGGACAGGGGTTCTCTGGAAACACCATATATTTT	CASSVGGQGFSGNTIYF